These 31 T cell receptor beta chains came from one sample sequenced in a study of cytomegalovirus exposure and HLA in healthy donors. The PCR contained 60 Vbeta and 13 Jbeta primers. TCRdb's copy holds only in-frame clones and misses some; the assay was immunoSEQ multiplex PCR. The sample records 120,000 or so clones, more than 60% being singletons. The sequenced sample consisted of PBMCs. These receptors were collected from a man younger than 45 in good health and CMV-seropositive.

The J gene is TRBJ1-6, the V gene TRBV6-6; 7 nucleotides agree with TRBD1. Trimming removed 2 bases from V and 9 bases from J; junction bases left unmatched: 7. The CDR3 extends over 15 amino acids. Germline assignment: CDR1 MNHNY and CDR2 SVGAGI (reference sequence). The CDR3 region has the DNA TGTGCCAGCAGTTACAGCCGGGACAGTTCTTCACCCCTCCACTTT. This translates into CASSYSRDSSSPLHF.

The chain has TRBV2 and TRBJ1-2; tentative D call: TRBD1 (6 bases). This CDR3 comprises 13 residues. From germline, CDR1 is SNHLY and CDR2 FYNNEI. Trimming pared 7 bases from V and 3 bases from J, leaving 12 bases between. The CDR3 bases are TGTGCCAGCAAGCCGGGACACCACTATGGCTACACCTTC. Its translation is CASKPGHHYGYTF.

The chain uses TRBV27 and TRBJ1-5; D is possibly TRBD1 (5 bases). Germline V lookup: CDR1 MNHEY, CDR2 SMNVEV (reference sequence). Trimming left V 5 bases short and J 5 bases short, with 10 bases between. The CDR3 is 13 amino acids. The CDR3 DNA follows: TGTGCCAGCAGTCCGACGGGGGATCAGCCCCAGCATTTT. Amino acid sequence: CASSPTGDQPQHF.

This clone has a single count. The chain joins TRBV30 to TRBJ1-5; D perhaps matches TRBD1 (5 bases). Trimming shortened V by 5 bases and J by 4 bases, and 15 bases separated the two germline ends. Germline lookup yields CDR1 GTSNPN and CDR2 SVGIG (reference sequence). This CDR3 is built from 14 residues. The CDR3: CAWAGTGDNQPQHF. The CDR3 DNA follows: TGTGCCTGGGCTGGGACGGGAGATAATCAGCCCCAGCATTTT.

In its sample, this clone was seen a few times. The rearrangement uses TRBV28 and TRBJ1-1, with TRBD1 matching over 8 bases. Germline CDR1 and CDR2: MDHEN and SYDVKM. This CDR3 contains 13 residues. V lost 8 bases and J lost 6; bases outside the gene matches: 8. The CDR3 coding sequence is TGTGCCAGCTTCGACAGGGGAAGCCCTGAAGCTTTCTTT. It is translated as CASFDRGSPEAFF. The full variable domain, completed using reference TRBV28 and TRBJ1-1, is DVKVTQSSRYLVKRTGEKVFLECVQDMDHENMFWYRQDPGLGLRLIYFSYDVKMKEKGDIPEGYSVSREKKERFSLILESASTNQTSMYLCASFDRGSPEAFFGQGTRLTVV.

The CDR3 here is CASSPGTDNEKLFF. The CDR3 DNA follows: TGTGCCAGCAGCCCCGGGACAGATAATGAAAAACTGTTTTTT. The genes are TRBV11-3 and TRBJ1-4; 7 nucleotides align to TRBD1. This CDR3 is 14 amino acids long. With 5 bases clipped from V and 4 bases from J, the junction kept 4 bases outside the gene matches. Germline CDR1 is SGHNT and CDR2 is YENEEA. Using reference TRBV11-3 and TRBJ1-4 for the parts outside the CDR3, the full variable domain is EAGVVQSPRYKIIEKKQPVAFWCNPISGHNTLYWYLQNLGQGPELLIRYENEEAVDDSQLPKDRFSAERLKGVDSTLKIQPAELGDSAVYLCASSPGTDNEKLFFGSGTQLSVL.

The chain recombines TRBV29-1 with TRBJ1-1; D uncertain. The CDR3 consists of 13 residues. Deletions cut 5 bases from V and 4 bases from J, with 14 bases between. Germline CDR1 is SQVTM and CDR2 is ANQGSEA. CDR3 protein: CSVWRGMGTEAFF. The CDR3 DNA reads as TGCAGCGTTTGGCGGGGTATGGGCACTGAAGCTTTCTTT.

The chain employs TRBV4-1 and TRBJ1-1, with D tentatively TRBD1 (6 bases). Germline values: CDR1 MGHRA, CDR2 YSYEKL. V was shortened by 3 bases and J by 0 bases, with 17 bases between the two germline ends. This CDR3 contains 17 residues. CDR3 amino acids: CASSHGQGMLLNTEAFF. CDR3 in DNA: TGCGCCAGCAGCCACGGGCAGGGGATGCTCTTGAACACTGAAGCTTTCTTT.

The chain joins TRBV19 to TRBJ2-1, with 9 bases lining up with TRBD1. Trimming at V came to 4 bases and at J to 4 bases, leaving 8 bases not matched to a gene. There are 16 residues in the CDR3. Germline values: CDR1 LNHDA, CDR2 SQIVND (reference sequence). The CDR3 coding sequence is TGTGCCAGTAGTACAGGGACAGGGCCTTTTTACAATGAGCAGTTCTTC. Its translation is CASSTGTGPFYNEQFF.

This chain connects TRBV7-8 to TRBJ1-1, with D hard to call. V shed 1 base and J shed 4 bases, with 10 bases lying between them. This CDR3 region has 14 residues. Germline CDR1 reads SGHVS; CDR2 reads FQNEAQ. CDR3 coding DNA: TGTGCCAGCAGCTTAGAGCGGGGAACCACTGAAGCTTTCTTT. This gives the protein CASSLERGTTEAFF.

Of note for this clone: The same CDR3 is also encoded by other DNA sequences in this sample. V usage is TRBV5-1 and J usage is TRBJ2-1, with TRBD1 matching over 9 bases. Trimming took 3 bases from V and 8 from J; bases not matched to a gene: 12. The CDR3 loop spans 16 amino acids. In germline, CDR1 is SGHRS, CDR2 YFSETQ. This chain's CDR3 is CASSWPPGQGNDEQFF. CDR3 nucleotide sequence: TGCGCCAGCAGCTGGCCCCCGGGACAGGGAAACGATGAGCAGTTCTTC.

The rearrangement joins TRBV7-9 to TRBJ2-2, with 8 bases fitting TRBD1. J gave up 3 bases and V 4 bases, and 7 bases lay outside the gene matches. CDR3 length: 16 residues. Germline assignment: CDR1 SEHNR and CDR2 FQNEAQ (reference sequence). The CDR3 region has the DNA TGTGCCAGCAGCTCCGACAGGGGTGTTTACACCGGGGAGCTGTTTTTT. Its protein is CASSSDRGVYTGELFF.

The V gene is TRBV30, the J gene TRBJ1-4; maybe TRBD1 (6 bases). Germline values: CDR1 GTSNPN, CDR2 SVGIG (reference sequence). CDR3 length: 16 amino acids. With 0 bases removed from V and 5 bases from J, the gap between germline ends came to 16 bases. As DNA, the CDR3 is TGTGCCTGGAGTGTCGTTAACAGGGTATGGAATGAAAAACTGTTTTTT. Translated: CAWSVVNRVWNEKLFF.

V gene TRBV27 combines with J gene TRBJ1-6, with TRBD1 as a possible D gene (6 bases). This CDR3 contains 15 residues. The germline gives CDR1 MNHEY, CDR2 SMNVEV (reference sequence). Trimming removed 7 bases from V and 8 bases from J, with 18 bases in between. Here the CDR3 DNA reads TGTGCCAGCAACCCATTGGGGGCACAGGATTCACCCCTCCACTTT. Its protein product is CASNPLGAQDSPLHF.

The chain recombines TRBV14 with TRBJ1-1; 7 positions agree with TRBD1. V shed 4 bases and J 2 bases; nucleotides not matched to a gene: 13. This CDR3 spans 17 amino acids. The germline V gene encodes CDR1 SGHDN and CDR2 FVKESK. The CDR3 bases are TGTGCCAGCAGCCCCCCTACAAGATACAGGGGAAACACTGAAGCTTTCTTT. Amino acid sequence: CASSPPTRYRGNTEAFF.

This chain joins TRBV28 and TRBJ1-6, with 7 nucleotides matching TRBD1. J gave up 1 base and V 5 bases, and 11 bases lay outside the gene matches. The CDR3 runs 18 residues. Germline V gene sequence: CDR1 MDHEN, CDR2 SYDVKM. Here the CDR3 reads CASSEGQGVGSYNSPLHF. The CDR3 DNA sequence: TGTGCCAGCAGTGAAGGGCAGGGGGTTGGGTCCTATAATTCACCCCTCCACTTT.

This sequence joins TRBV27 and TRBJ1-1; perhaps TRBD1 as D (5 bases). CDR1 is MNHEY and CDR2 is SMNVEV in the germline V gene (reference sequence). CDR3 size: 16 residues. The germline V and J ends were trimmed by 5 bases and 1 base, with 17 bases remaining between them. The CDR3 is CASSPMGGPGNTEAFF. In DNA, the CDR3 is TGTGCCAGCAGTCCAATGGGGGGACCGGGGAACACTGAAGCTTTCTTT.

This chain joins TRBV19 and TRBJ1-5, with TRBD1 as a possible D gene (5 bases). The CDR3 is 15 amino acids. Germline V lookup: CDR1 LNHDA, CDR2 SQIVND (reference sequence). Trimming left V 7 bases short and J 2 bases short, with 15 bases between. CDR3 protein: CASMGGSVGNQPQHF. The CDR3 DNA is TGTGCCAGTATGGGGGGGAGTGTGGGCAATCAGCCCCAGCATTTT.

The chain uses TRBV29-1 and TRBJ2-7; a possible D gene is TRBD1 (6 bases). CDR1 SQVTM and CDR2 ANQGSEA come from the germline V gene. Between the trimmed V and J ends, which lost 5 bases and 2 bases, there was a span of 16 bases. CDR3 length: 14 amino acids. In nucleotides, the CDR3 is TGCAGCGTTTGGGTGGGGCAGGGGCCCTACGAGCAGTACTTC. It encodes CSVWVGQGPYEQYF.

This sequence joins TRBV6-5 and TRBJ2-5, with 11 nucleotides matching TRBD2. The CDR3 runs to 15 residues. J lost 2 bases, V lost 5 bases, and 4 bases had no gene match. Germline V gene sequence: CDR1 MNHEY, CDR2 SVGAGI. CDR3 sequence (DNA): TGTGCCAGCAGTACGGGACTAGCGGAACAAGAGACCCAGTACTTC. Amino acids: CASSTGLAEQETQYF.

The chain couples TRBV19 to TRBJ1-5; no firm D call. Looked up from germline, CDR1 is LNHDA and CDR2 is SQIVND (reference sequence). There are 15 residues in the CDR3. V lost 3 bases and J 2 bases, leaving 11 bases between the germline ends. This CDR3 reads CASSIYSPGNQPQHF. In DNA form, the CDR3 reads TGTGCCAGTAGTATTTACAGCCCCGGCAATCAGCCCCAGCATTTT. The full variable domain, with the rest looked up from reference TRBV19 and TRBJ1-5, is DGGITQSPKYLFRKEGQNVTLSCEQNLNHDAMYWYRQDPGQGLRLIYYSQIVNDFQKGDIAEGYSVSREKKESFPLTVTSAQKNPTAFYLCASSIYSPGNQPQHFGDGTRLSIL.

J is TRBJ2-4 and V is TRBV18; TRBD1 matches at 7 bases. This CDR3 contains 14 residues. From germline, CDR1 is KGHSH and CDR2 LQKENI. V shed 3 bases, J shed 8 bases, and the junction held 7 bases outside the gene matches. CDR3 coding DNA: TGTGCCAGCTCACCCCGACAGGGAGTAGACATTCAGTACTTC. This gives the protein CASSPRQGVDIQYF.

The chain employs TRBV5-1 and TRBJ1-6; 8 bases align to TRBD1. The germline V gene encodes CDR1 SGHRS and CDR2 YFSETQ. J lost 5 bases, V lost 4 bases, and 11 bases had no gene match. This CDR3 is 17 amino acids long. In nucleotides, the CDR3 is TGCGCCAGCAGCGTTTCCCCTTTGACAGGGGATAATTCACCCCTCCACTTT. Translated, it gives CASSVSPLTGDNSPLHF. Supplemented by reference TRBV5-1 and TRBJ1-6, the full variable domain reads KAGVTQTPRYLIKTRGQQVTLSCSPISGHRSVSWYQQTPGQGLQFLFEYFSETQRNKGNFPGRFSGRQFSNSRSEMNVSTLELGDSALYLCASSVSPLTGDNSPLHFGNGTRLTVT.

The chain joins TRBV27 to TRBJ2-5, with D possibly being TRBD2 (6 bases). The CDR3 runs 13 residues. Per germline, CDR1 MNHEY and CDR2 SMNVEV (reference sequence). V shed 5 bases and J shed 4 bases, with 11 bases lying between them. CDR3 bases: TGTGCCAGCAGTCGGAGGGAAGGAGAGACCCAGTACTTC. This encodes CASSRREGETQYF.

CDR3 bases: TGTGCCTGGAACCAAGATGGACAGGTTGGTAATCTGAACACTGAAGCTTTCTTT. This encodes CAWNQDGQVGNLNTEAFF. V is TRBV30 and J is TRBJ1-1, with TRBD1 identical over 7 bases. The germline V gene encodes CDR1 GTSNPN and CDR2 SVGIG (reference sequence). The CDR3 is made up of 18 amino acids. The V segment lost 4 bases and the J segment 0 bases; nucleotides outside the gene matches: 17.

The V gene is TRBV6-1, the J gene TRBJ1-2; D gene uncertain. From germline, CDR1 is MNHNS and CDR2 SASEGT. The CDR3 covers 14 residues. The V and J ends lost 5 bases and 7 bases respectively, with 17 bases between them. CDR3 protein: CASSPPAGWSGYTF. CDR3 nucleotide sequence: TGTGCCAGCAGTCCCCCCGCGGGGTGGTCTGGCTACACCTTC.

Note on this clone: At one of its ends the junction is not consistent with the germline gene, which may arise from a read error. The chain links TRBV5-1 to TRBJ2-7; D might be TRBD1 (6 bases). The CDR3 runs 11 residues. Germline V gene data show CDR1 as SGHRS and CDR2 as YFSETQ. The CDR3 DNA follows: TGCGCCAGCAGATCAGGGGTCGAGCGGTACTTC. Encoded protein: CASRSGVERYF.

This chain joins TRBV15 and TRBJ2-7; 7 bases fit TRBD2. The CDR3 totals 15 residues. Trimming cost V 4 bases and J 4 bases; bases outside gene matches: 10. Germline CDR1 LNHNV, CDR2 YYDKDF (reference sequence). The CDR3 DNA reads TGTGCCACCAGCACCACTCTAGTTAGCGGGTACGAGCAGTACTTC. Translating gives CATSTTLVSGYEQYF.

The V gene is TRBV12-5, the J gene TRBJ1-4, with TRBD1 matching 7 bases. Germline V gene lookup returns CDR1 LGHNT and CDR2 FRNRAP. This CDR3 region has 15 residues. Germline trimming cut 0 bases from V and 3 bases from J; bases unmatched to any gene: 1. Here the CDR3 DNA reads TGTGCTAGTGGTTTGGTAAGGGGGCCTAATGAAAAACTGTTTTTT. It translates to CASGLVRGPNEKLFF.

This clone came up a few times. J is TRBJ2-3 and V is TRBV30; maybe TRBD1 (6 bases). The germline V gene encodes CDR1 GTSNPN and CDR2 SVGIG (reference sequence). The CDR3 runs to 12 residues. The V and J ends lost 2 bases and 6 bases respectively, with 9 bases between them. The CDR3: CAWSRTGDTQYF. Here the CDR3 DNA reads TGTGCCTGGAGTAGAACAGGGGATACGCAGTATTTT.

This clone was observed a handful of times. The V gene is TRBV5-6, the J gene TRBJ2-5; D possibly corresponds to TRBD2 (7 bases). Trimming left V 5 bases short and J 4 bases short, with 21 bases between. This CDR3 spans 16 amino acids. CDR1 and CDR2 from the germline V gene are SGHDT and YYEEEE. CDR3 bases: TGTGCCAGCAGTCGGGGCGACGGGGGGCGCCTAGAGACCCAGTACTTC. Translating it yields CASSRGDGGRLETQYF.